This T cell receptor beta chain was retrieved from a study of beta chain features in type 1 diabetes. The germline V gene has CDR1 SNHLY and CDR2 FYNNEI. V gave up 7 bases and J gave up 5 bases, with 21 bases separating them. The CDR3 consists of 16 residues. Investigators reverse transcribed all isolated RNA, so they sequenced expressed TCRB transcripts. TCRdb's table, derived via immunoSEQ multiplex PCR, lists solely in-frame clones and lacks some. The sample yields approximately 400,000 clones, approximately 15% seen once. Only one heparinised blood draw was taken per donor, and its volume averaged around 110 mL. Sorting of CD4+ naive, central memory, regulatory and stem cell-like memory cells was performed via CD45RO/CCR7/CD25/CD127/CD95/CD27.

The genes are TRBV2 and TRBJ2-4, with D perhaps TRBD2 (5 bases). Sequenced material: naive CD4+ T cells from blood. The TCR sequence derives from a woman aged 18-29 years in good health. The CDR3 is CASTISPGIGENIQYF. In DNA form, the CDR3 reads TGTGCCAGCACCATCTCTCCCGGGATCGGGGAAAACATTCAGTACTTC.